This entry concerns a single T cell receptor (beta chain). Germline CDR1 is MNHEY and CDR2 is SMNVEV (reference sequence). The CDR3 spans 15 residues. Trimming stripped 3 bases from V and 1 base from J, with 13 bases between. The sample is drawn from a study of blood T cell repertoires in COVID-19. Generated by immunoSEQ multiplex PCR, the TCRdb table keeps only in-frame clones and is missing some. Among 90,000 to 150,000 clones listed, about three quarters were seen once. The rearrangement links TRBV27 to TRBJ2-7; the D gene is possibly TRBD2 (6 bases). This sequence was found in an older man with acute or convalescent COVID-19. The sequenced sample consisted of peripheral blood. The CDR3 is CASSFRGSESYEQYF. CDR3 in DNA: TGTGCCAGCAGTTTTCGGGGGAGTGAGTCCTACGAGCAGTACTTC.